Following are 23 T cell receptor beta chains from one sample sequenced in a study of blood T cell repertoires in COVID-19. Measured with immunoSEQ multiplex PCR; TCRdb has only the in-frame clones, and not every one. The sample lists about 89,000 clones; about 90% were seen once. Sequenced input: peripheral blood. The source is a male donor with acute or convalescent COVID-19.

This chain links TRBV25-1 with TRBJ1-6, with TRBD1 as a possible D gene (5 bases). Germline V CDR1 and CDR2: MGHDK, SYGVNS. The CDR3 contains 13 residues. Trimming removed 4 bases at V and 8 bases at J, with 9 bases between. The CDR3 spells CASSAPQDSPLHF. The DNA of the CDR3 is TGTGCCAGCAGTGCCCCACAGGATTCACCCCTCCACTTT.

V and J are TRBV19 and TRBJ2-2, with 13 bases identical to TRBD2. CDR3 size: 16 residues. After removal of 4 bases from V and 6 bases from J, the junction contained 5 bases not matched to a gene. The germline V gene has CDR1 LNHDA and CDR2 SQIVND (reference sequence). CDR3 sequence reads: CASSTLLAGGPGELFF. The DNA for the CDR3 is TGTGCCAGTAGTACCTTACTAGCGGGGGGGCCCGGGGAGCTGTTTTTT.

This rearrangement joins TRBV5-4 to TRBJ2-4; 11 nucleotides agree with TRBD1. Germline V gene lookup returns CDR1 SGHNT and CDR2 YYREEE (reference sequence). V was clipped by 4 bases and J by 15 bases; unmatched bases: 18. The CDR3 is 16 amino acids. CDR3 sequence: CASSLGGATGTGGLYF. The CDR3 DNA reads TGTGCCAGCAGCCTAGGTGGGGCAACCGGGACAGGGGGTCTGTACTTC. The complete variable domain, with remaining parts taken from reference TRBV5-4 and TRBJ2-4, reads ETGVTQSPTHLIKTRGQQVTLRCSSQSGHNTVSWYQQALGQGPQFIFQYYREEENGRGNFPPRFSGLQFPNYSSELNVNALELDDSALYLCASSLGGATGTGGLYFGAGTRLSVL.

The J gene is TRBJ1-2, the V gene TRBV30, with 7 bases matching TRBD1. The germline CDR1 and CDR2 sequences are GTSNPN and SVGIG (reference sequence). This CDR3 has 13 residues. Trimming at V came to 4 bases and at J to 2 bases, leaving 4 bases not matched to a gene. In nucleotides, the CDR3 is TGTGCCTGGACTTTACAGGGGAACTATGGCTACACCTTC. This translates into CAWTLQGNYGYTF.

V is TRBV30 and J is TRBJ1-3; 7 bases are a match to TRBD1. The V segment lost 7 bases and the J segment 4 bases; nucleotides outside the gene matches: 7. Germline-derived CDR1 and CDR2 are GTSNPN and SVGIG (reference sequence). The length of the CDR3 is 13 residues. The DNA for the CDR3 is TGTGCCTCTGCGACAGGGCACGGAAACACCATATATTTT. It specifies CASATGHGNTIYF. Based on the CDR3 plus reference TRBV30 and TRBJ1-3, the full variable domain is SQTIHQWPATLVQPVGSPLSLECTVEGTSNPNLYWYRQAAGRGLQLLFYSVGIGQISSEVPQNLSASRPQDRQFILSSKKLLLSDSGFYLCASATGHGNTIYFGEGSWLTVV.

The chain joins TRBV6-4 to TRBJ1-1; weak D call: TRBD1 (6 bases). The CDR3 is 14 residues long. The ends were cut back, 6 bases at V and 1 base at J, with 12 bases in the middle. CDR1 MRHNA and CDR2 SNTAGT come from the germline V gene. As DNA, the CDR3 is TGTGCCAGCAGACTGACAGGATGGAACACTGAAGCTTTCTTT. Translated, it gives CASRLTGWNTEAFF.

The CDR3: CASSWRGDNEQFF. The CDR3 DNA reads TGTGCCAGCAGTTGGCGGGGTGACAATGAGCAGTTCTTC. This sequence joins TRBV12-3 or TRBV12-4 and TRBJ2-1, with D perhaps TRBD2 (6 bases). This CDR3 region has 13 residues. Trimming took off 4 bases at V and 5 bases at J, with 9 bases between the two ends.

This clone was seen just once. CDR3 amino acids: CASSRQRGGYEQYF. The CDR3 coding sequence is TGCGCCAGCAGCCGCCAGCGGGGGGGCTACGAGCAGTACTTC. V and J are TRBV5-1 and TRBJ2-7, with TRBD2 identical over 10 bases. The CDR3 sequence is 14 residues long. Germline-derived CDR1 and CDR2 are SGHRS and YFSETQ. The V gene end was trimmed by 4 bases and the J gene end by 3 bases; junction bases not matched to a gene: 4.

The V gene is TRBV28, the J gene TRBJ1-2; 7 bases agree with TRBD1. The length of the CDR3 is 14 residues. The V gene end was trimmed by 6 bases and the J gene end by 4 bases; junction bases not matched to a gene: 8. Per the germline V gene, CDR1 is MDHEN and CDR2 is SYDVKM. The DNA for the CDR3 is TGTGCCAGCAGCCGAACGGGACAGAGCTATGGCTACACCTTC. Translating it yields CASSRTGQSYGYTF.

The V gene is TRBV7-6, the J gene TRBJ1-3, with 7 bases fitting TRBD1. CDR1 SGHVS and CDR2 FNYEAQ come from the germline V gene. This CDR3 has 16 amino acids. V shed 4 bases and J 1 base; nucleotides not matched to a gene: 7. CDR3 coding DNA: TGTGCCAGCAGCTCCACACCGACAGGGTCTGGAAACACCATATATTTT. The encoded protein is CASSSTPTGSGNTIYF.

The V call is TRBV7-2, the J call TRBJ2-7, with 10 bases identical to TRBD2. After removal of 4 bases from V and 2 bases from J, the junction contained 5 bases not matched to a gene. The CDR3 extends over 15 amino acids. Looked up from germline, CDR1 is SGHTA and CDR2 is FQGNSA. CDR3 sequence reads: CASSYISGGAYEQYF. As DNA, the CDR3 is TGTGCCAGCAGCTACATCAGCGGGGGGGCCTACGAGCAGTACTTC.

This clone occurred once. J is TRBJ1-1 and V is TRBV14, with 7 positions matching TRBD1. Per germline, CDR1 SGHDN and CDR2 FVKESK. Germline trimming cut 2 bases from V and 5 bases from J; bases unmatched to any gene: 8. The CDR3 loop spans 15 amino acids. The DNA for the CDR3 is TGTGCCAGCAGCCAACCGGGACAGCGGGGGACTGAAGCTTTCTTT. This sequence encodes CASSQPGQRGTEAFF.

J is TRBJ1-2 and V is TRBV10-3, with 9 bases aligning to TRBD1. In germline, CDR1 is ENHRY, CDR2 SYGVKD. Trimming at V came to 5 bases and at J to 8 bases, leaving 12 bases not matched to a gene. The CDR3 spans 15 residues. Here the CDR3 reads CAISSNPGQGSGYTF. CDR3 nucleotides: TGTGCCATCAGTTCAAACCCGGGACAGGGATCCGGCTACACCTTC.

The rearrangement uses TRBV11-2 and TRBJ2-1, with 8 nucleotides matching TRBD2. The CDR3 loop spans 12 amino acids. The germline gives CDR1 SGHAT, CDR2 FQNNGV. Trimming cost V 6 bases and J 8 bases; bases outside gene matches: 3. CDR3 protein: CASRATSDEQFF. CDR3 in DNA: TGTGCCAGCAGGGCGACTAGCGATGAGCAGTTCTTC.

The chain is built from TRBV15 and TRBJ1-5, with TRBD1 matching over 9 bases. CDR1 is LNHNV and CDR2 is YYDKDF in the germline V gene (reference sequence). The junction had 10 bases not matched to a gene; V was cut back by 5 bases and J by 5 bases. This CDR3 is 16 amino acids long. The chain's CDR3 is CATSPGPGTGHQPQHF. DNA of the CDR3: TGTGCCACCAGCCCAGGTCCCGGGACAGGGCATCAGCCCCAGCATTTT.

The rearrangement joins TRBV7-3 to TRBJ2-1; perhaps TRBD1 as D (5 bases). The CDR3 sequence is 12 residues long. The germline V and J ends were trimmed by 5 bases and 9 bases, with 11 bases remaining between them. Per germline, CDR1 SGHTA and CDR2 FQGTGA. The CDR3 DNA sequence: TGTGCCAGCAGCCCGGATAGGGGTGAGCAGTTCTTC. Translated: CASSPDRGEQFF. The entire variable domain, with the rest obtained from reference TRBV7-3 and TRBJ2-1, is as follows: GAGVSQTPSNKVTEKGKYVELRCDPISGHTALYWYRQSLGQGPEFLIYFQGTGAADDSGLPNDRFFAVRPEGSVSTLKIQRTERGDSAVYLCASSPDRGEQFFGPGTRLTVL.

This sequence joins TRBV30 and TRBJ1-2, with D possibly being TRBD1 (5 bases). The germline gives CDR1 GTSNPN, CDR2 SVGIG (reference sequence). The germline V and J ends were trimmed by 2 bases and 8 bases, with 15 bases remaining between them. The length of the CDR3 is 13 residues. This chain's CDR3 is CAWSPSGTHGYTF. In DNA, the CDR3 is TGTGCCTGGAGTCCCTCCGGGACTCACGGCTACACCTTC.

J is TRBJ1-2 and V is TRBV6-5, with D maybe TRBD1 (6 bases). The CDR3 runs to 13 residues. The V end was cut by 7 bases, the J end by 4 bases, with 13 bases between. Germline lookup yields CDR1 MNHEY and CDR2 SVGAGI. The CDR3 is CASTALRGYGYTF. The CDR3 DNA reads TGTGCCAGCACCGCCCTCAGGGGCTATGGCTACACCTTC.

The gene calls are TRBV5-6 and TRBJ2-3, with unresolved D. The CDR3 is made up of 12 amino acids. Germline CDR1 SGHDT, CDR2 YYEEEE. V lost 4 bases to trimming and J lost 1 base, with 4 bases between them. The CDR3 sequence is CASSRGTDTQYF. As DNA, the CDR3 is TGTGCCAGCAGCCGGGGCACAGATACGCAGTATTTT.

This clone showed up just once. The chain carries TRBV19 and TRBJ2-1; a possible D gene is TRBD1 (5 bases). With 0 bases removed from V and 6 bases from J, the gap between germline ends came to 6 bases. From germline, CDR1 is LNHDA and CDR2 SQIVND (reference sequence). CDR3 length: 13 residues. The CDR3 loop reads CASSIEQGNEQFF. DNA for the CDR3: TGTGCCAGTAGTATAGAGCAGGGCAATGAGCAGTTCTTC.

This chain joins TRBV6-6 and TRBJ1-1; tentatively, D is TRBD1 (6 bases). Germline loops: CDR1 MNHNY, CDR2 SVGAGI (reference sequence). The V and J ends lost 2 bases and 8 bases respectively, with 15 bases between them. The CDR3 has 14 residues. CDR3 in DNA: TGTGCCAGCAGTTACCCCCCCGGGGGGCTCGAAGCTTTCTTT. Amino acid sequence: CASSYPPGGLEAFF.

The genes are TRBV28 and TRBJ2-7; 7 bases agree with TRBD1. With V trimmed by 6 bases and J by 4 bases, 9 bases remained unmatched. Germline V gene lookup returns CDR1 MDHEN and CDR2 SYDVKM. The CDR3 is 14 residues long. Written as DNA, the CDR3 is TGTGCCAGCAGCCCCTCGGGACAGTTATACGAGCAGTACTTC. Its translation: CASSPSGQLYEQYF.

CDR3 in amino acids: CASSPTSQVRAGYTF. DNA of the CDR3: TGCGCCAGCAGCCCCACAAGTCAGGTCCGTGCCGGCTACACCTTC. V usage is TRBV5-1 and J usage is TRBJ1-2; D gene uncertain. Germline V lookup: CDR1 SGHRS, CDR2 YFSETQ. Trimming cost V 4 bases and J 8 bases, with 21 bases left between them. CDR3 length: 15 residues.